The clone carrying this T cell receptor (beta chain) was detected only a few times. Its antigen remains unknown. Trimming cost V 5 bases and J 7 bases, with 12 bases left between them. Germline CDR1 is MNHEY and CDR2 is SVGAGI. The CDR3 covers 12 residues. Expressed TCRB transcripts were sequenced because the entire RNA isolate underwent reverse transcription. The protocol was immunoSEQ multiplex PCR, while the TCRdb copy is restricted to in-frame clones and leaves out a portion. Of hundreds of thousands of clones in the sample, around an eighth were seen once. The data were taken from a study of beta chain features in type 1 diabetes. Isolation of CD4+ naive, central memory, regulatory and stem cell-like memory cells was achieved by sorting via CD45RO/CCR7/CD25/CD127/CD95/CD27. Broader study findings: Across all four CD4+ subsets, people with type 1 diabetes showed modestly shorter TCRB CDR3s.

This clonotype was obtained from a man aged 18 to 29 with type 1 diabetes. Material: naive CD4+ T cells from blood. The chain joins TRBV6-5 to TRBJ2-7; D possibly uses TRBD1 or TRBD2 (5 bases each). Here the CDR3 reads CASSEAWGEQYF. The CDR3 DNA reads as TGTGCCAGCAGTGAAGCTTGGGGGGAGCAGTACTTC.